The text below deals with one T cell receptor (beta chain). The CDR3 loop spans 13 amino acids. Germline values: CDR1 SGHAT, CDR2 FQNNGV. No DNA is given; TCRdb re-called the 5' RACE reads and lists each CDR3 protein once. The sample has about 260,000 distinct CDR3 sequences. These data belong to a study of T cells expressing NK-cell markers. Study-wide background: Cells sorted as CD3+CD56+NKG2C+, CD3+CD56+NKG2C- and CD3+CD56-NKG2C+ T cells supplied the TCR beta repertoires. Seven of the eight sequenced donors were HCMV-seropositive; one was seronegative.

The sequence was obtained from a woman between 18 and 69 years old in good health. Sequencing used blood T cells: a sorted CD56 or NKG2C T cell subset, CD4+ or CD8+ T cells, or bulk PBMC T cells (not recorded which). This rearrangement joins TRBV11-2 to TRBJ2-1; TCRdb gives TRBD1 as the D gene, but with no DNA this cannot be confirmed. The CDR3 here is CASSSNRGNEQFF.